This TCR beta chain comes out of a study of tumor and adjacent non-tumor tissue in lung cancer. Study-level information: Each sample yielded approximately 4 million productive TCRbeta reads on average.

A remark on this clonotype: Its target is unknown.

The library came from three nested PCR rounds adapted from ARM-PCR protocols. In TCRdb, the multiplex PCR reads were re-called with MiXCR into one record per CDR3 protein. The sample carries tens of thousands of distinct CDR3 sequences, 65% to 75% recorded once. Study results and limitations: Normal lung showed higher cumulative top 100 clone frequency than tumor. Tumor tissue had significantly higher TCR diversity than normal lung.

The template was RNA from unsorted bulk tissue. The CDR3 has 14 residues. CDR1 is SGHRS, CDR2 YFSETQ, per germline. The germline V and J ends were trimmed by 0 bases and 6 bases, with 10 bases remaining between them. The chain links TRBV5-1 to TRBJ2-1; no clear D. The specimen sequenced was lung tumor tissue. The clonotype originates from a man aged 55 to 70 with non-small cell lung cancer. The CDR3 loop reads CASSLEQTSNEQFF. In DNA, the CDR3 is TGCGCCAGCAGCTTGGAACAGACGTCCAATGAGCAGTTCTTC.